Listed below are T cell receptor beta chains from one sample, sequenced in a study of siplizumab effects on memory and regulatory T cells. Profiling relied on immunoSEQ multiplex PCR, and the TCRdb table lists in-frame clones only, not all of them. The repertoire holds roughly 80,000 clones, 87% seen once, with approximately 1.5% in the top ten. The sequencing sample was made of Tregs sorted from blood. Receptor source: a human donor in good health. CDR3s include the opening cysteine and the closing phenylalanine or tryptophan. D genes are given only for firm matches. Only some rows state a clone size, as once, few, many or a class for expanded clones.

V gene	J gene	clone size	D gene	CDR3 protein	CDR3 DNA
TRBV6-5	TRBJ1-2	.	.	CASSSGRLGGYTF	TGTGCCAGCAGTTCGGGACGGCTCGGGGGCTACACCTTC
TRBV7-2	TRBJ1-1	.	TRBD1	CASSLGGRGHTEAFF	TGTGCCAGCAGCTTAGGCGGCAGGGGGCACACTGAAGCTTTCTTT
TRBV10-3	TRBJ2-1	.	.	CAISAVSGLFF	TGTGCCATCAGCGCAGTTTCGGGTCTGTTCTTC
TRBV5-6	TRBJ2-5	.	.	CASSSGSVETQYF	TGTGCCAGCAGCTCGGGGTCGGTCGAGACCCAGTACTTC
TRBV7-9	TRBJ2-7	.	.	CASSLWSSYEQYF	TGTGCCAGCAGCTTGTGGAGTTCCTACGAGCAGTACTTC
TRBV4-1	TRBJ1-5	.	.	CASSQDVDQPQHF	TGCGCCAGCAGCCAAGATGTCGATCAGCCCCAGCATTTT
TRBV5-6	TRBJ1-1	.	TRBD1	CASSLAGQGTEAFF	TGTGCCAGCAGCTTGGCGGGACAGGGCACTGAAGCTTTCTTT
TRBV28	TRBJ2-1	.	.	CASSPRTGYYNEQFF	TGTGCCAGCAGTCCACGGACTGGATACTACAATGAGCAGTTCTTC
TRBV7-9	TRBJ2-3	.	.	CASSAGITDTQYF	TGTGCCAGCTCAGCCGGAATCACAGATACGCAGTATTTT
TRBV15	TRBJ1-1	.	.	CATSRDSGLPEAFF	TGTGCCACCAGCAGAGATTCGGGTTTACCTGAAGCTTTCTTT
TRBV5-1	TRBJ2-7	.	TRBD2	CASGTWTSGEVEQYF	TGCGCCAGCGGGACCTGGACTAGCGGGGAGGTCGAGCAGTACTTC
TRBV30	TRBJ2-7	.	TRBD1	CAWSRLTHWGTGSPYEQYF	TGTGCCTGGAGTCGACTTACCCACTGGGGGACAGGTTCACCCTACGAGCAGTACTTC
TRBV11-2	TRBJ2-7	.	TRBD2	CASRPFVGGSYEQYF	TGTGCCAGCAGGCCGTTCGTCGGGGGGTCCTACGAGCAGTACTTC
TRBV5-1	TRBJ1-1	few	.	CASSPLGLEIFGHTEAFF	TGCGCCAGCAGCCCACTCGGGTTAGAGATTTTTGGGCACACTGAAGCTTTCTTT
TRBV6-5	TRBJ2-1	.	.	CASRTHWSSYNEQFF	TGTGCCAGCAGGACGCATTGGAGCTCCTACAATGAGCAGTTCTTC
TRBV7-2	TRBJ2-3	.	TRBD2	CASSLKAGGPDTQYF	TGTGCCAGCAGCTTAAAAGCGGGGGGGCCCGATACGCAGTATTTT
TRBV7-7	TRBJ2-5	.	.	CASSPRSVETQYF	TGTGCCAGCAGCCCCAGATCGGTCGAGACCCAGTACTTC
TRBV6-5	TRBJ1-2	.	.	CASGKGTNYGYTF	TGTGCCAGCGGTAAAGGGACTAACTATGGCTACACCTTC
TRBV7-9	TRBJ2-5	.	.	CASSLGVEGPGETQYF	TGTGCCAGCAGCCTTGGTGTCGAAGGCCCCGGAGAGACCCAGTACTTC
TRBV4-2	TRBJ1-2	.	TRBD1	CASTSSGTAHRYTF	TGTGCCAGCACCTCTTCTGGGACAGCCCATCGCTACACCTTC
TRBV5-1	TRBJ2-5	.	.	CASSFGASQETQYF	TGCGCCAGCAGCTTCGGGGCATCACAAGAGACCCAGTACTTC
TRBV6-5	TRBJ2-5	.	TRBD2	CASRFSGGPQETQYF	TGTGCCAGCAGATTTAGCGGGGGACCCCAAGAGACCCAGTACTTC
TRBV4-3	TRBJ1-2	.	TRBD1	CASSARQGPNYGYTF	TGCGCCAGCAGCGCCCGACAGGGCCCTAACTATGGCTACACCTTC